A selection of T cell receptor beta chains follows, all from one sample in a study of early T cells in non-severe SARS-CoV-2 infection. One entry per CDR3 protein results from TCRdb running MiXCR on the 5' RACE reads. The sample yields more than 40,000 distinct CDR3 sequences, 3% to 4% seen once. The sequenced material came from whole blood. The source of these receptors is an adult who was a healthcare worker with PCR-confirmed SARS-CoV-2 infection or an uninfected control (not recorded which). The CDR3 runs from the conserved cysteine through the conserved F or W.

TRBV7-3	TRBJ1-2	CASRGNLRQGDYGYTF
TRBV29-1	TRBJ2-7	CSVEDTETYEQYF
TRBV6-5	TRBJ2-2	CASSEYRAPSRELFF
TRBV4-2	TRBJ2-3	CASSQDTSTDTQYF
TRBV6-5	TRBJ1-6	CASSRGQGRENSPLHF
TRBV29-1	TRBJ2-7	CSVEGQGGSYEQYF
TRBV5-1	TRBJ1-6	CASSVGTSESSPLHF
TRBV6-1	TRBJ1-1	CASSEERGLNTEAFF
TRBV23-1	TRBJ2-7	CASSPPGSSYEQYF
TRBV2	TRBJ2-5	CASSDRGTAYQETQYF
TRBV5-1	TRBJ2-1	CASSLAPASGGNNEQFF
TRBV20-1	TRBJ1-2	CSAATGGGYTF
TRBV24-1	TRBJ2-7	CATRGTGRGRENEQYF
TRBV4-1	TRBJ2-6	CASSQDPLKGGRLKGANVLTF
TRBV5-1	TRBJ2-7	CASSLGSGSYEQYF
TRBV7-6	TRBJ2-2	CASSLYGSGELFF
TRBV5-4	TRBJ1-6	CASGTDLNSPLHF
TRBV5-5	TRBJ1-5	CASSHPDQPQHF
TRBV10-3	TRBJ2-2	CAISAKGLAGSNTGELFF
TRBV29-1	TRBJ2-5	CSAIPTTGLQETQYF
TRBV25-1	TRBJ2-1	CASSEYIGGSYNEQFF
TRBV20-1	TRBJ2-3	CSARLVWPEDTQYF
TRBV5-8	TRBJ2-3	CASSLGAGDTQYF
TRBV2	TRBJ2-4	CASISRGDIQYF
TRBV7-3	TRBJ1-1	CASSPSEGAEAFF
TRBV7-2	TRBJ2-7	CASSVTPGHYEQYF
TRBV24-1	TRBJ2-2	CATALPPNGELFF
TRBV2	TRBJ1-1	CASLLQMGQGTEAFF
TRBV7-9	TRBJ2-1	CASSPTGRSSYNEQFF
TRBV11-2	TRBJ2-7	CASSVDGIGEQYF
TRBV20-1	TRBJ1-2	CSAFPSGTSDGYTF
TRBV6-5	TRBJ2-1	CASSYFFGGEANNEQFF
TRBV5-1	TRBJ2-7	CASSLTGGTYEQYF
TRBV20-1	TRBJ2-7	CSVNRDGRYEQYF
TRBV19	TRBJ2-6	CASSPAIRAGGKSSGANVLTF